The sample holds a few counts of the clone carrying this T cell receptor (beta chain). Its cognate antigen is unknown. This entry belongs to a study of regulatory T cells in long-lasting Graves disease. Broader study findings: There were preferences for TRBV28, TRBJ1-2 and TRBJ2-5 in persistent disease. Thyroid tissue was not sampled; only peripheral blood was. Persistent patients shared more public clonotypes (under 3,000) than newly diagnosed patients (roughly 960).

The time point here: persistent/refractory GD, antithyroid drugs over 5 years with positive TRAb. Scientists built the TCR library using RNA that was extracted from PBMCs. Germline V gene sequence: CDR1 SEHNR, CDR2 FQNEAQ (reference sequence). The CDR3 runs 15 residues. Trimming took 1 base from V and 3 from J, leaving 9 bases between them. Construction of the TCR beta libraries employed iRepertoire HTBI primers in conjunction with Arm-PCR of CDR3 regions. Authors' processing steps: The samples yielded roughly 60 TRBV and 14 TRBJ segments. TCRdb reprocessed the multiplex PCR reads via MiXCR and lists one record per CDR3 protein. TCRdb assigned the V and J calls; the authors' analysis was not used. The data contain about 470,000 distinct CDR3 sequences, less than 25% of them singletons.

The material was peripheral blood mononuclear cells (PBMCs), obtained when the disease was refractory, from a patient treated with antithyroid drugs. This receptor was identified in a female donor with Graves disease. This sequence joins TRBV7-9 and TRBJ2-2, with no clear D. As DNA, the CDR3 is TGTGCCAGCAGCTTAGGACGGACGGACACCGGGGAGCTGTTTTTT. It is translated as CASSLGRTDTGELFF.